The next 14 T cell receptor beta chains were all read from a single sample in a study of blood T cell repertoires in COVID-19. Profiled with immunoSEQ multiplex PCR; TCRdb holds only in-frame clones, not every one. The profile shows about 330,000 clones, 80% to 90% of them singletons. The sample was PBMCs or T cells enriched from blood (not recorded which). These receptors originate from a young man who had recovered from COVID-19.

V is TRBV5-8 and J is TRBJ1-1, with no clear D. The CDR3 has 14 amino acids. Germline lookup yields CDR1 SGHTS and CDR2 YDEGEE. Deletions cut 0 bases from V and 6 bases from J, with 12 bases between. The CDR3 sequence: CASSLVEVGAEAFF. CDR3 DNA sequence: TGTGCCAGCAGCTTGGTGGAGGTTGGGGCTGAAGCTTTCTTT.

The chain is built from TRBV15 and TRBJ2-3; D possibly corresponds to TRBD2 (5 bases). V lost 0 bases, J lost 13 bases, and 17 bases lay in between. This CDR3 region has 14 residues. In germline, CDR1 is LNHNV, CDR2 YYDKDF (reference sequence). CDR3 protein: CATSRDLGGRRKYF. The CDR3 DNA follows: TGTGCCACCAGCAGAGATCTAGGAGGACGGCGGAAGTATTTT.

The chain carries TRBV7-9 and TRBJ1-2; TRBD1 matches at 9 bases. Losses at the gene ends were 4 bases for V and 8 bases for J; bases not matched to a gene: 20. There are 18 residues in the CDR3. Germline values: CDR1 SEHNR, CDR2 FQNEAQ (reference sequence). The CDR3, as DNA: TGTGCCAGCAGCTCAACGGGACAGGGACGTATTTGGGTGTGGGGCTACACCTTC. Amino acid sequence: CASSSTGQGRIWVWGYTF. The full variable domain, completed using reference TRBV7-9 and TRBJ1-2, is DTGVSQNPRHKITKRGQNVTFRCDPISEHNRLYWYRQTLGQGPEFLTYFQNEAQLEKSRLLSDRFSAERPKGSFSTLEIQRTEQGDSAMYLCASSSTGQGRIWVWGYTFGSGTRLTVV.

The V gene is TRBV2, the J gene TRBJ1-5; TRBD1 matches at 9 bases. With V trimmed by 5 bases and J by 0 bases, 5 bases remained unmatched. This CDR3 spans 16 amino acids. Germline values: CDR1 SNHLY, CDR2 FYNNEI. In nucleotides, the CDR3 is TGTGCCAGCAGTCTTGGACAGGGGATTAGCAATCAGCCCCAGCATTTT. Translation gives CASSLGQGISNQPQHF.

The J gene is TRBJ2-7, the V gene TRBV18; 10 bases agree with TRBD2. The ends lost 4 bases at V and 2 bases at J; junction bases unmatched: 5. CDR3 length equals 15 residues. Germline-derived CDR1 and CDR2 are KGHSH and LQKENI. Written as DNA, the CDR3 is TGTGCCAGCTCACAGGCTAGCGGGGGAGCCTACGAGCAGTACTTC. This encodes CASSQASGGAYEQYF.

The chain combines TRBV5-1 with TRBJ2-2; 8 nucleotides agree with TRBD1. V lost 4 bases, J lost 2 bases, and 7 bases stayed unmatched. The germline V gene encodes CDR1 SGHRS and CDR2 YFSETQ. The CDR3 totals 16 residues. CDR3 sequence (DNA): TGCGCCAGCAGCCCCGGGACAGGAGGAAACACCGGGGAGCTGTTTTTT. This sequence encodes CASSPGTGGNTGELFF. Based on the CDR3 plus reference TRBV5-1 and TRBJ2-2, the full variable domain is KAGVTQTPRYLIKTRGQQVTLSCSPISGHRSVSWYQQTPGQGLQFLFEYFSETQRNKGNFPGRFSGRQFSNSRSEMNVSTLELGDSALYLCASSPGTGGNTGELFFGEGSRLTVL.

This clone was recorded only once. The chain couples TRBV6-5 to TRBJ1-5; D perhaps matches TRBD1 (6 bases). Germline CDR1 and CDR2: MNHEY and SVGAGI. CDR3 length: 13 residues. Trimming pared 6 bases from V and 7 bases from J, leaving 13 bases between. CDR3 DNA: TGTGCCAGCAGCGGACAGCAGGGGCAGCCCCAGCATTTT. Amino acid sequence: CASSGQQGQPQHF.

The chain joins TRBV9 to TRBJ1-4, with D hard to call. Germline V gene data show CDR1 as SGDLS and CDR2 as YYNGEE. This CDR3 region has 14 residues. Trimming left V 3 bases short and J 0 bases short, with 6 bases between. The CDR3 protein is CASSGTSTNEKLFF. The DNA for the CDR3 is TGTGCCAGCAGCGGGACTTCAACTAATGAAAAACTGTTTTTT.

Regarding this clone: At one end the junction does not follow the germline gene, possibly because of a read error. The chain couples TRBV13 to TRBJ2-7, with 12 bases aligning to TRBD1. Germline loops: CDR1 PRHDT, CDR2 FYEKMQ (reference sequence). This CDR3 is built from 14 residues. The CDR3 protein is CASSRGQGAYEQYF. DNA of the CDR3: TGTGCCAGCAGCCGGGGACAGGGGGCCTATGAGCAGTACTTC.

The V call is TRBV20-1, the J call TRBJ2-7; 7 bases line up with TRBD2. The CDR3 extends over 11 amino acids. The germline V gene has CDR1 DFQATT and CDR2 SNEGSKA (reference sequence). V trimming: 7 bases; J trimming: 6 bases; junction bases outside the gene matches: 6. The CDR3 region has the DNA TGCAGTGTGTGGGGGGGGTTCGAGCAGTACTTC. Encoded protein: CSVWGGFEQYF.

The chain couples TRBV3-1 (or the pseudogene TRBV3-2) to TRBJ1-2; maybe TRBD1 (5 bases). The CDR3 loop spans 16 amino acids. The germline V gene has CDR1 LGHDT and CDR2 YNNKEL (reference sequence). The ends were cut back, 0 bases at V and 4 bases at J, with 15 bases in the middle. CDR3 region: CASSQDLGGTFYGYTF. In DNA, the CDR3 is TGTGCCAGCAGCCAAGATCTGGGGGGGACGTTCTATGGCTACACCTTC.

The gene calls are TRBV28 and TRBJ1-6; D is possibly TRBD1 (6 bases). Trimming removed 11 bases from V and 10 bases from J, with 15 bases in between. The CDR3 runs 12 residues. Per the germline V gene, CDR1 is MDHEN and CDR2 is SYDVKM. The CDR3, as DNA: TGTGCCGGGGGGGCGGACCTCTCACCCCTCCACTTT. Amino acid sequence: CAGGADLSPLHF. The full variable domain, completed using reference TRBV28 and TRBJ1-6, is DVKVTQSSRYLVKRTGEKVFLECVQDMDHENMFWYRQDPGLGLRLIYFSYDVKMKEKGDIPEGYSVSREKKERFSLILESASTNQTSMYLCAGGADLSPLHFGNGTRLTVT.

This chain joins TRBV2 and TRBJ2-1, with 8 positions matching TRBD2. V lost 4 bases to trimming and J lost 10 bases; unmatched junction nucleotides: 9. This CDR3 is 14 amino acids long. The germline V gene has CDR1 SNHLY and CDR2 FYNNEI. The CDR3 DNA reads TGTGCCAGCAGTGCTCAGCGGGGGCGCGGGGAGCAGTTCTTC. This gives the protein CASSAQRGRGEQFF. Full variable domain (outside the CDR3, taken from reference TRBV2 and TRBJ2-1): EPEVTQTPSHQVTQMGQEVILRCVPISNHLYFYWYRQILGQKVEFLVSFYNNEISEKSEIFDDQFSVERPDGSNFTLKIRSTKLEDSAMYFCASSAQRGRGEQFFGPGTRLTVL.

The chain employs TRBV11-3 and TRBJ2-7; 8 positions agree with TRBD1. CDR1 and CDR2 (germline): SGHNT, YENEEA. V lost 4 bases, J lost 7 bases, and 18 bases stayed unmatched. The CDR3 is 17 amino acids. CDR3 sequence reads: CASSSAGTGVPDREQYF. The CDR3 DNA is TGTGCCAGCAGCTCGGCGGGGACAGGCGTACCTGACCGGGAGCAGTACTTC.